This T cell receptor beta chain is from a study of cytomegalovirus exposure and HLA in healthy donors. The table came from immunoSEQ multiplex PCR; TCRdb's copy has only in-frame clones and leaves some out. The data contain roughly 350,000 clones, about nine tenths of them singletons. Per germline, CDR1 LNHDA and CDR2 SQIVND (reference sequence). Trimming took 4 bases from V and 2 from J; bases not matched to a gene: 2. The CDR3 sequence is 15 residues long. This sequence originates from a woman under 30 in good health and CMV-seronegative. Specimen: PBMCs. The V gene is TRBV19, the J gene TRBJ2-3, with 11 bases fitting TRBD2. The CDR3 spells CASSKLAGDTDTQYF. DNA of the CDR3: TGTGCCAGTAGTAAACTAGCGGGGGACACAGATACGCAGTATTTT.